This record looks at one TCR beta chain sequence and its context. The antigen is unknown. The sample is drawn from a study of T cell responses to AZD1222 COVID-19 vaccine. The protocol was immunoSEQ multiplex PCR, while the TCRdb copy is restricted to in-frame clones and leaves out a portion. The sample includes around 95,000 clones, 80% to 90% of them seen just once. CDR1 and CDR2 (germline): SGDLS, YYNGEE. V lost 0 bases to trimming and J lost 6 bases, with 18 bases between them. The CDR3 totals 16 residues. Study-level results: It should be noted that donors were predominantly white British and more often female, and clonal diversity was possibly underestimated.

The TCR was taken from an adult in good health. Material: peripheral blood, obtained on day 0 of AZD1222 vaccination. The rearrangement uses TRBV9 and TRBJ1-2; no clear D gene. In DNA, the CDR3 is TGTGCCAGCAGCGTAGATCCCCACCTCAGGAAGGATGGCTACACCTTC. The encoded protein is CASSVDPHLRKDGYTF.